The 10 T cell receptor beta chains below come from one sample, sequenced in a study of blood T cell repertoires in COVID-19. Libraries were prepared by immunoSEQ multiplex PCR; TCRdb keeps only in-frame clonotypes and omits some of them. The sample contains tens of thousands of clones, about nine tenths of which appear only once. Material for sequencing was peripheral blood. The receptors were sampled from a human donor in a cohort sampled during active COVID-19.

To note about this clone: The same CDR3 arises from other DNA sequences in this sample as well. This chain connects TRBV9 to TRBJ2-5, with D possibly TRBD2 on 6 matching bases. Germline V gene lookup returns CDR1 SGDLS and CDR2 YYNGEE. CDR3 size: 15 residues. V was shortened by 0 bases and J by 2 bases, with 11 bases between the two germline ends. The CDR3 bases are TGTGCCAGCAGCGTAGGGGCGGGGTTTCAAGAGACCCAGTACTTC. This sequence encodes CASSVGAGFQETQYF.

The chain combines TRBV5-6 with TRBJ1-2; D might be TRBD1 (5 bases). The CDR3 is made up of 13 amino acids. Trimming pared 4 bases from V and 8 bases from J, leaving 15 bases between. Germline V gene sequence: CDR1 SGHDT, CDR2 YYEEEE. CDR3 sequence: CASSPGTGGGYTF. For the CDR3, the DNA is TGTGCCAGCAGCCCTGGAACCGGGGGGGGCTACACCTTC.

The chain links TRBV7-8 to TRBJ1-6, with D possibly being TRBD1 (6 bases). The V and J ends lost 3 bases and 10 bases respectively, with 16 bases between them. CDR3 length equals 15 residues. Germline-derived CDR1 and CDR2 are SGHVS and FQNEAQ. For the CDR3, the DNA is TGTGCCAGCAGCTTGACCGGGACACGAACCTCACCCCTCCACTTT. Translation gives CASSLTGTRTSPLHF.

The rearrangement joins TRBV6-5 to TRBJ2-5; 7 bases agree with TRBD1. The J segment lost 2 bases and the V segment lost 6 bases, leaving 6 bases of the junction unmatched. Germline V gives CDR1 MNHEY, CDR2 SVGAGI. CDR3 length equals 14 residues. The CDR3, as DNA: TGTGCCAGCAGCCGAAACAGGGGACAAGAGACCCAGTACTTC. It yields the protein CASSRNRGQETQYF.

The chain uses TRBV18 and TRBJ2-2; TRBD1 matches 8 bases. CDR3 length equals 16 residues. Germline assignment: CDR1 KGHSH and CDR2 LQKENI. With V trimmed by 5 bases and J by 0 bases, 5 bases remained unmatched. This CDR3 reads CASSSSGGSNTGELFF. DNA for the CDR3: TGTGCCAGCTCATCATCAGGGGGCTCGAACACCGGGGAGCTGTTTTTT.

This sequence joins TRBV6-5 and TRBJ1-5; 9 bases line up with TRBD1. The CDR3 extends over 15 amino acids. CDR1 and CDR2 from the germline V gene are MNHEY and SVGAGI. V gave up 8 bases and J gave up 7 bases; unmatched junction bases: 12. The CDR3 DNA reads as TGTGCCAGCTTGGGATTCGGGACAGGGAGACAGCCCCAGCATTTT. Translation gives CASLGFGTGRQPQHF.

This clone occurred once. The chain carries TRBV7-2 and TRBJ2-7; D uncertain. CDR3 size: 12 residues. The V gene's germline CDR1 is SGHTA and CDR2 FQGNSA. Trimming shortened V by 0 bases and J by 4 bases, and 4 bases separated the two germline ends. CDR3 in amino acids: CASSLALYEQYF. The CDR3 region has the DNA TGTGCCAGCAGCTTAGCACTTTACGAGCAGTACTTC.

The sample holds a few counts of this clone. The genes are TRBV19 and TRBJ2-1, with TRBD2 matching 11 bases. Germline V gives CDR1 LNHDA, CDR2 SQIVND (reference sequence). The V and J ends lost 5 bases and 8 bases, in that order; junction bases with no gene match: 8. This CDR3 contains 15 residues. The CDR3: CASSLLAGGPDEQFF. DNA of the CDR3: TGTGCCAGTAGTTTGTTAGCGGGAGGGCCGGATGAGCAGTTCTTC.

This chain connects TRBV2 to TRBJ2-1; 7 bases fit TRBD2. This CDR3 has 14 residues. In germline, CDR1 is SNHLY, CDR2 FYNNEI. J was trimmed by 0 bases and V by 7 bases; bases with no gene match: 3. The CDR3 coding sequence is TGTGCCAGCACTGGCGGGAGCTCCTACAATGAGCAGTTCTTC. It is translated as CASTGGSSYNEQFF.

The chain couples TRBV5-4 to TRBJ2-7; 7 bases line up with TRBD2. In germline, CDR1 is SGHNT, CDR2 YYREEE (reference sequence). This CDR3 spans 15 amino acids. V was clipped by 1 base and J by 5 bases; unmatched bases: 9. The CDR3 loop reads CASSLFGEGRHEQYF. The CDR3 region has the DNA TGTGCCAGCAGCTTGTTCGGGGAGGGCCGGCACGAGCAGTACTTC.